A single sample gave rise to the 25 T cell receptor beta chains below, sequenced in a study of shared clonotypes between healthy human individuals. The assay was immunoSEQ multiplex PCR, and TCRdb's table has in-frame clones only and misses some. The sample has fewer than 350,000 clones, around 86% seen once. The sequencing sample was made of memory CD8+ T cells sorted from blood. The sample's subset: CD45RO+ cells pooled with CCR7-negative TemRA cells. These receptors originate from a man between 18 and 35 years old in good health.

This sequence joins TRBV5-1 and TRBJ1-5; no clear D. V lost 5 bases to trimming and J lost 2 bases, with 14 bases between them. Germline V gene lookup returns CDR1 SGHRS and CDR2 YFSETQ. The CDR3 is made up of 15 amino acids. The CDR3 loop is CASRDRINGNQPQHF. CDR3 DNA sequence: TGCGCCAGCAGGGATCGCATTAATGGCAATCAGCCCCAGCATTTT.

This clone was observed once. V and J are TRBV10-2 and TRBJ2-1, with D tentatively TRBD1 or TRBD2 (5 bases each). V gave up 8 bases and J gave up 3 bases, with 14 bases separating them. Germline CDR1 WSHSY, CDR2 SAAADI. The CDR3 covers 14 residues. Here the CDR3 reads CASQPGPHYNEQFF. As DNA, the CDR3 is TGCGCCAGCCAACCGGGACCCCACTACAATGAGCAGTTCTTC.

The CDR3 is CAWEAGVHEQYF. CDR3 in DNA: TGTGCCTGGGAGGCAGGGGTCCACGAGCAGTACTTC. The chain employs TRBV30 and TRBJ2-7; a possible D gene is TRBD1 (6 bases). Germline loops: CDR1 GTSNPN, CDR2 SVGIG (reference sequence). The CDR3 contains 12 residues. V lost 5 bases and J lost 5, with 13 bases in between.

CDR3 DNA: TGTGCCAGCAGCTTAAGTATGGTGACCGGGGAGCTGTTTTTT. As protein: CASSLSMVTGELFF. The rearrangement uses TRBV7-9 and TRBJ2-2, with unresolved D. This CDR3 region has 14 residues. Germline V gene sequence: CDR1 SEHNR, CDR2 FQNEAQ (reference sequence). Trimming cost V 2 bases and J 5 bases, with 9 bases left between them.

There are many counts of this clone. The genes are TRBV27 and TRBJ1-6; D is uncertain. Germline CDR1 and CDR2: MNHEY and SMNVEV (reference sequence). This CDR3 is built from 12 residues. V was cut by 3 bases and J by 7 bases, with 4 bases left in between. CDR3 sequence: CASSFMNSPLHF. CDR3 nucleotides: TGTGCCAGCAGTTTCATGAATTCACCCCTCCACTTT.

The chain has TRBV28 and TRBJ2-5; perhaps TRBD1 as D (5 bases). The CDR3 is 15 amino acids. Trimming took 3 bases from V and 1 from J, leaving 12 bases between them. Germline V gene sequence: CDR1 MDHEN, CDR2 SYDVKM. CDR3 DNA sequence: TGTGCCAGCAGTTTTGGGGCACGGAGCCAAGAGACCCAGTACTTC. Amino acids: CASSFGARSQETQYF.

This clone was counted a few times. The V gene is TRBV11-2, the J gene TRBJ2-7; D is uncertain. There are 14 residues in the CDR3. Germline CDR1 is SGHAT and CDR2 is FQNNGV. V shed 0 bases and J shed 2 bases, with 8 bases lying between them. The CDR3, as DNA: TGTGCCAGCAGCTTAGATCCAAGGGCCTACGAGCAGTACTTC. Residues: CASSLDPRAYEQYF.

The rearrangement links TRBV5-1 to TRBJ1-2; weak D call: TRBD1 (6 bases). The CDR3 is 14 residues long. The germline V gene has CDR1 SGHRS and CDR2 YFSETQ. V was trimmed by 2 bases and J by 4 bases, leaving 12 bases between them. The CDR3 protein is CASSFNRVSYGYTF. CDR3 coding DNA: TGCGCCAGCAGCTTCAACAGGGTTTCCTATGGCTACACCTTC.

The rearrangement links TRBV5-1 to TRBJ2-1; D unresolved. V gave up 3 bases and J gave up 7 bases, with 8 bases separating them. The germline gives CDR1 SGHRS, CDR2 YFSETQ. This CDR3 comprises 12 residues. The CDR3 nucleotides read TGCGCCAGCAGCTGGGAAAGTAATGAGCAGTTCTTC. Its translation: CASSWESNEQFF.

The V and J genes are TRBV11-1 and TRBJ2-7, with 8 bases aligning to TRBD1. The germline CDR1 and CDR2 sequences are SGHAT and FQDESV (reference sequence). The V segment lost 4 bases and the J segment 2 bases; nucleotides outside the gene matches: 4. The length of the CDR3 is 14 residues. The CDR3 bases are TGTGCCAGCAGCTATGGGACAGGCCCCTACGAGCAGTACTTC. It specifies CASSYGTGPYEQYF.

This chain uses TRBV7-9 with TRBJ1-1; D ambiguous. V lost 5 bases, J lost 6 bases, and 7 bases lay in between. The CDR3 consists of 11 residues. Germline V gene sequence: CDR1 SEHNR, CDR2 FQNEAQ (reference sequence). The CDR3 region is CASSPSAEAFF. As DNA, the CDR3 is TGTGCCAGCAGCCCCTCTGCTGAAGCTTTCTTT. Full variable domain (missing parts from reference TRBV7-9 and TRBJ1-1): DTGVSQNPRHKITKRGQNVTFRCDPISEHNRLYWYRQTLGQGPEFLTYFQNEAQLEKSRLLSDRFSAERPKGSFSTLEIQRTEQGDSAMYLCASSPSAEAFFGQGTRLTVV.

The rearrangement links TRBV4-3 to TRBJ2-5, with a weak D call TRBD2 (5 bases). Per the germline V gene, CDR1 is LGHNA and CDR2 is YSLEER. The CDR3 covers 16 residues. Trimming shortened V by 0 bases and J by 2 bases, and 13 bases separated the two germline ends. The CDR3 here is CASSQDGVKRQETQYF. The CDR3 nucleotides are TGCGCCAGCAGCCAAGATGGGGTCAAGCGGCAAGAGACCCAGTACTTC.

In its sample, this clone was seen a few times. The rearrangement joins TRBV11-2 to TRBJ2-7, with D possibly matching TRBD1 (6 bases). V was trimmed by 8 bases and J by 2 bases, leaving 16 bases between them. This CDR3 has 14 residues. From germline, CDR1 is SGHAT and CDR2 FQNNGV. Here the CDR3 DNA reads TGTGCCAGCCATATCACCAGGGGACCCTACGAGCAGTACTTC. It translates to CASHITRGPYEQYF.

The chain joins TRBV4-3 to TRBJ2-5; TRBD2 is a possible D gene (7 bases). The CDR3 sequence is 15 residues long. V was shortened by 0 bases and J by 4 bases, with 12 bases between the two germline ends. Germline CDR1 LGHNA, CDR2 YSLEER. CDR3 nucleotides: TGCGCCAGCAGCCAAGATCGGGGGGCTGCAGAGACCCAGTACTTC. This sequence encodes CASSQDRGAAETQYF.

The chain recombines TRBV4-1 with TRBJ2-1, with 9 bases matching TRBD2. Per the germline V gene, CDR1 is MGHRA and CDR2 is YSYEKL. The V segment lost 3 bases and the J segment 7 bases; nucleotides outside the gene matches: 10. CDR3 length equals 16 residues. CDR3 bases: TGCGCCAGCAGCCATCAACCGGGACTAGCTCTAAATGAGCAGTTCTTC. It specifies CASSHQPGLALNEQFF.

This clone is a singleton in its sample. Other DNA variants within this sample encode the same CDR3. This sequence joins TRBV7-9 and TRBJ2-7; D is perhaps TRBD1 or TRBD2 (5 bases each). The germline gives CDR1 SEHNR, CDR2 FQNEAQ (reference sequence). The CDR3 runs 13 residues. Trimming shortened V by 1 base and J by 2 bases, and 6 bases separated the two germline ends. The CDR3: CASSLVGPYEQYF. CDR3 DNA sequence: TGTGCCAGCAGCTTAGTGGGACCCTACGAGCAGTACTTC.

Regarding this clone: Just one base apart from a much larger clone, this may be a read error. V and J are TRBV5-6 and TRBJ2-7; tentative D call: TRBD2 (6 bases). The germline V gene encodes CDR1 SGHDT and CDR2 YYEEEE. The CDR3 totals 14 residues. The CDR3 coding sequence is TGTGTCAGCAGCCCGGGGGACTTAGCCTACGAGCAGTACTTC. Protein: CVSSPGDLAYEQYF. The full variable domain, completed using reference TRBV5-6 and TRBJ2-7, is DAGVTQSPTHLIKTRGQQVTLRCSPKSGHDTVSWYQQALGQGPQFIFQYYEEEERQRGNFPDRFSGHQFPNYSSELNVNALLLGDSALYLCVSSPGDLAYEQYFGPGTRLTVT.

The CDR3 nucleotides are TGTGCCAGCAGCCCTGTCGGGGACGGAATGAACGAGCAGTACTTC. It yields the protein CASSPVGDGMNEQYF. This rearrangement joins TRBV9 to TRBJ2-7; TRBD1 or TRBD2 may be the D gene (5 bases each). The germline CDR1 and CDR2 sequences are SGDLS and YYNGEE. The CDR3 length is 15 residues. V was clipped by 4 bases and J by 5 bases, with 19 bases between them. Together with reference TRBV9 and TRBJ2-7, the CDR3 gives the full variable domain: DSGVTQTPKHLITATGQRVTLRCSPRSGDLSVYWYQQSLDQGLQFLIQYYNGEERAKGNILERFSAQQFPDLHSELNLSSLELGDSALYFCASSPVGDGMNEQYFGPGTRLTVT.

The V and J genes are TRBV9 and TRBJ2-1; 9 bases are shared with TRBD1. The CDR3 extends over 16 amino acids. V lost 3 bases to trimming and J lost 15 bases; unmatched junction nucleotides: 19. Germline CDR1 reads SGDLS; CDR2 reads YYNGEE. DNA for the CDR3: TGTGCCAGCAGCGAAAACCGGGACAGGGCTGTCCTTGGGCCGTTCTTC. This sequence encodes CASSENRDRAVLGPFF.

This clone was observed a handful of times. The chain couples TRBV28 to TRBJ1-3, with a tentative D call TRBD1 (6 bases). This CDR3 is built from 14 residues. The germline gives CDR1 MDHEN, CDR2 SYDVKM. The V gene lost 7 bases and the J gene lost 0 bases, with 10 bases spanning the gap. CDR3 nucleotide sequence: TGTGCCAGCATGGGGGGGCTCTCTGGAAACACCATATATTTT. Amino acids: CASMGGLSGNTIYF.

The rearrangement uses TRBV4-3 and TRBJ2-7; unclear D gene. This CDR3 is built from 13 residues. The germline gives CDR1 LGHNA, CDR2 YSLEER. Trimming cost V 1 base and J 6 bases, with 10 bases left between them. The CDR3 sequence is CASSQGLGFEQYF. CDR3 coding DNA: TGCGCCAGCAGCCAAGGCCTGGGCTTCGAGCAGTACTTC.

The chain uses TRBV19 and TRBJ1-2, with no clear D. Germline V gene data show CDR1 as LNHDA and CDR2 as SQIVND (reference sequence). The CDR3 has 14 amino acids. V gave up 4 bases and J gave up 4 bases, with 13 bases separating them. For the CDR3, the DNA is TGTGCCAGTAGTAGCGGCCGATCTCCCTATGGCTACACCTTC. This encodes CASSSGRSPYGYTF. Drawing the rest from reference TRBV19 and TRBJ1-2, the complete variable domain is DGGITQSPKYLFRKEGQNVTLSCEQNLNHDAMYWYRQDPGQGLRLIYYSQIVNDFQKGDIAEGYSVSREKKESFPLTVTSAQKNPTAFYLCASSSGRSPYGYTFGSGTRLTVV.

The genes are TRBV5-1 and TRBJ1-1; D is unresolved. Germline V CDR1 and CDR2: SGHRS, YFSETQ. This CDR3 contains 14 residues. V shed 2 bases and J shed 0 bases, with 8 bases lying between them. CDR3 sequence reads: CASSFQYMNTEAFF. In DNA form, the CDR3 reads TGCGCCAGCAGCTTTCAATACATGAACACTGAAGCTTTCTTT.

The CDR3 is CASSQLAGHPYEQYF. The CDR3 DNA sequence: TGTGCCAGCAGTCAACTAGCGGGCCATCCCTACGAGCAGTACTTC. The chain uses TRBV27 and TRBJ2-7, with 9 bases aligning to TRBD2. Looked up from germline, CDR1 is MNHEY and CDR2 is SMNVEV (reference sequence). The CDR3 covers 15 residues. V was pared by 5 bases and J by 2 bases, with 7 bases of the junction left unmatched.

The V call is TRBV2, the J call TRBJ1-4; D call uncertain. This CDR3 contains 14 residues. Trimming cost V 6 bases and J 0 bases, with 8 bases left between them. Germline values: CDR1 SNHLY, CDR2 FYNNEI. CDR3 residues: CASRVTPTNEKLFF. The CDR3, as DNA: TGTGCCAGCAGGGTGACACCAACTAATGAAAAACTGTTTTTT.